The 28 T cell receptor beta chains below were found in one sample sequenced in a study of cytomegalovirus exposure and HLA in healthy donors. The primer mix had 60 Vbeta and 13 Jbeta primers. Some clones are missing from TCRdb's copy, which holds only in-frame ones; the method was immunoSEQ multiplex PCR. The sample has about 91,000 clones, about 89% seen once; the top ten hold roughly 9%. Material: PBMCs. The receptors stem from a man aged 25-40 years in good health and CMV-seropositive.

CDR3 residues: CASSEQGLNEQFF. The CDR3 DNA follows: TGTGCCAGCAGTGAACAGGGCTTAAATGAGCAGTTCTTC. The chain uses TRBV6-1 and TRBJ2-1; the D gene is possibly TRBD1 (5 bases). The V end was cut by 2 bases, the J end by 7 bases, with 9 bases between. Germline CDR1 reads MNHNS; CDR2 reads SASEGT. The CDR3 contains 13 residues.

In DNA, the CDR3 is TGTGCCAGCAGTTACGGCGAGACCCAGTACTTC. Protein: CASSYGETQYF. V and J are TRBV6-5 and TRBJ2-5; D is unresolved. There are 11 residues in the CDR3. Germline V lookup: CDR1 MNHEY, CDR2 SVGAGI. V lost 2 bases and J lost 5, with 3 bases in between.

The rearrangement joins TRBV2 to TRBJ2-1, with 14 bases fitting TRBD2. In germline, CDR1 is SNHLY, CDR2 FYNNEI. With 6 bases clipped from V and 5 bases from J, the junction kept 12 bases outside the gene matches. The CDR3 is 18 amino acids. CDR3 nucleotides: TGTGCCAGCAGGCCGGGACTAGCGGGAGAGGAGGGACACAATGAGCAGTTCTTC. This translates into CASRPGLAGEEGHNEQFF.

The chain employs TRBV28 and TRBJ2-1; tentatively, D is TRBD1 (6 bases). There are 17 residues in the CDR3. V lost 6 bases to trimming and J lost 6 bases, with 24 bases between them. Germline CDR1 MDHEN, CDR2 SYDVKM. The CDR3 DNA follows: TGTGCCAGCAGCCCCAGACAGGAGTCCACTTGGGTCAATGAGCAGTTCTTC. This gives the protein CASSPRQESTWVNEQFF.

The chain recombines TRBV4-1 with TRBJ1-2; possibly TRBD1 for D (6 bases). This CDR3 has 13 amino acids. V lost 4 bases and J 7 bases, leaving 13 bases between the germline ends. The germline V gene encodes CDR1 MGHRA and CDR2 YSYEKL. The CDR3 bases are TGCGCCAGCAGCCGGGGGCCTTCCGGTGGCTACACCTTC. It specifies CASSRGPSGGYTF.

V gene TRBV28 combines with J gene TRBJ2-1; a weak D match, TRBD2 (6 bases). V gave up 7 bases and J gave up 6 bases, with 22 bases separating them. Germline loops: CDR1 MDHEN, CDR2 SYDVKM. The CDR3 is 16 residues long. The CDR3 loop is CASIPGGTLGSNEQFF. CDR3 nucleotides: TGTGCCAGCATCCCTGGGGGGACGTTGGGTTCCAATGAGCAGTTCTTC.

V and J are TRBV27 and TRBJ2-2; D is perhaps TRBD2 (6 bases). Germline assignment: CDR1 MNHEY and CDR2 SMNVEV (reference sequence). The CDR3 sequence is 15 residues long. V lost 5 bases to trimming and J lost 0 bases, with 10 bases between them. CDR3 in amino acids: CASSLPGANTGELFF. CDR3 in DNA: TGTGCCAGCAGTCTCCCGGGAGCGAACACCGGGGAGCTGTTTTTT.

V usage is TRBV29-1 and J usage is TRBJ2-3, with TRBD2 identical over 8 bases. The CDR3 runs 14 residues. Germline V gene data show CDR1 as SQVTM and CDR2 as ANQGSEA. Trimming took 2 bases from V and 1 from J; bases not matched to a gene: 2. The chain's CDR3 is CSVELRGGTDTQYF. The CDR3 region has the DNA TGCAGCGTTGAATTGCGGGGGGGCACAGATACGCAGTATTTT.

This clone showed up just once. The chain links TRBV27 to TRBJ2-6; 14 nucleotides align to TRBD2. Germline-derived CDR1 and CDR2 are MNHEY and SMNVEV (reference sequence). The length of the CDR3 is 22 residues. J gave up 1 base and V 8 bases, and 19 bases lay outside the gene matches. CDR3 bases: TGTGCCAGCGTCCCCTATGTGGGCGGGACTAGCGGGAGACGATCTGGGGCCAACGTCCTGACTTTC. It specifies CASVPYVGGTSGRRSGANVLTF.

J is TRBJ2-1 and V is TRBV27; a weak D match, TRBD2 (6 bases). From germline, CDR1 is MNHEY and CDR2 SMNVEV (reference sequence). The CDR3 has 14 residues. V was pared by 6 bases and J by 0 bases, with 9 bases between. CDR3 region: CASSIAVSYNEQFF. The CDR3 bases are TGTGCCAGCAGCATAGCGGTCTCCTACAATGAGCAGTTCTTC.

This clone has only a few counts. The V and J genes are TRBV30 and TRBJ2-3; 9 nucleotides line up with TRBD1. The CDR3 covers 14 residues. J lost 6 bases, V lost 5 bases, and 9 bases had no gene match. The germline V gene encodes CDR1 GTSNPN and CDR2 SVGIG (reference sequence). CDR3 protein: CAWGGTGLWDTQYF. CDR3 DNA: TGTGCCTGGGGGGGGACAGGGCTGTGGGATACGCAGTATTTT. Full variable domain (missing parts from reference TRBV30 and TRBJ2-3): SQTIHQWPATLVQPVGSPLSLECTVEGTSNPNLYWYRQAAGRGLQLLFYSVGIGQISSEVPQNLSASRPQDRQFILSSKKLLLSDSGFYLCAWGGTGLWDTQYFGPGTRLTVL.

The chain combines TRBV28 with TRBJ2-5, with a weak D call TRBD2 (6 bases). Germline CDR1 and CDR2: MDHEN and SYDVKM. Trimming left V 2 bases short and J 2 bases short, with 9 bases between. The CDR3 loop spans 14 amino acids. CDR3 in amino acids: CASSLLGRQETQYF. The CDR3 bases are TGTGCCAGCAGTTTACTCGGGAGACAAGAGACCCAGTACTTC.

The gene calls are TRBV5-1 and TRBJ2-5; 8 bases agree with TRBD2. The V gene's germline CDR1 is SGHRS and CDR2 YFSETQ. V lost 4 bases to trimming and J lost 4 bases; unmatched junction nucleotides: 9. The CDR3 is made up of 15 amino acids. This CDR3 reads CASSPGTSGGETQYF. The DNA of the CDR3 is TGCGCCAGCAGCCCCGGGACTAGTGGGGGAGAGACCCAGTACTTC. Full variable domain (rest looked up from reference TRBV5-1 and TRBJ2-5): KAGVTQTPRYLIKTRGQQVTLSCSPISGHRSVSWYQQTPGQGLQFLFEYFSETQRNKGNFPGRFSGRQFSNSRSEMNVSTLELGDSALYLCASSPGTSGGETQYFGPGTRLLVL.

This chain uses TRBV7-6 with TRBJ1-5; a weak D match, TRBD1 (5 bases). The CDR3 has 14 residues. The V end was cut by 5 bases, the J end by 3 bases, with 11 bases between. Germline V gives CDR1 SGHVS, CDR2 FNYEAQ. This CDR3 reads CASSPGVYNQPQHF. The CDR3 DNA sequence: TGTGCCAGCAGCCCGGGGGTGTACAATCAGCCCCAGCATTTT.

A word on this clone: The junction shows a germline mismatch at one end, possibly a read error. The gene calls are TRBV7-7 and TRBJ2-5; 8 bases are shared with TRBD2. The CDR3 has 14 amino acids. Germline-derived CDR1 and CDR2 are SSHAT and FNYEAQ (reference sequence). CDR3 sequence reads: CASSPGTRQETQYF. CDR3 nucleotide sequence: TGTGCTAGCAGCCCCGGGACTAGGCAAGAGACCCAGTACTTC.

V and J are TRBV19 and TRBJ2-2, with TRBD1 matching 8 bases. The CDR3 runs to 13 residues. In germline, CDR1 is LNHDA, CDR2 SQIVND (reference sequence). J was trimmed by 7 bases and V by 10 bases; bases with no gene match: 8. CDR3 sequence reads: CATKTGAIGELFF. The CDR3 nucleotides read TGTGCCACTAAGACAGGGGCGATCGGGGAGCTGTTTTTT. Supplemented by reference TRBV19 and TRBJ2-2, the full variable domain reads DGGITQSPKYLFRKEGQNVTLSCEQNLNHDAMYWYRQDPGQGLRLIYYSQIVNDFQKGDIAEGYSVSREKKESFPLTVTSAQKNPTAFYLCATKTGAIGELFFGEGSRLTVL.

The chain couples TRBV23-1 to TRBJ1-2; TRBD1 might be the D (5 bases). TRBV23-1 is treated as an ORF (open reading frame) with a function not yet certain. The CDR3 consists of 15 residues. The V end lost 8 bases, the J end lost 2 bases, and 18 bases lay between the germline ends. CDR3 loop: CASGPGRKWNYGYTF. The DNA of the CDR3 is TGCGCCAGCGGGCCAGGGCGTAAATGGAACTATGGCTACACCTTC.

This chain connects TRBV4-1 to TRBJ2-2; tentative D call: TRBD1 (6 bases). The V gene's germline CDR1 is MGHRA and CDR2 YSYEKL. Trimming stripped 3 bases from V and 1 base from J, with 12 bases between. This CDR3 is 16 amino acids long. In DNA form, the CDR3 reads TGCGCCAGCAGCCATCCCGGGACACAGAACACCGGGGAGCTGTTTTTT. It is translated as CASSHPGTQNTGELFF.

This clone is medium-sized. The chain joins TRBV6-1 to TRBJ1-1; D call uncertain. V lost 8 bases, J lost 1 base, and 5 bases lay in between. This CDR3 region has 11 residues. Germline-derived CDR1 and CDR2 are MNHNS and SASEGT. The CDR3 protein is CASPGNTEAFF. The CDR3 coding sequence is TGTGCCAGCCCAGGGAACACTGAAGCTTTCTTT.

Here the CDR3 DNA reads TGTGCCAGCAGCCCCGAAGAGGGCTGGTACAATGAGCAGTTCTTC. It encodes CASSPEEGWYNEQFF. The chain has TRBV25-1 and TRBJ2-1, with D possibly matching TRBD2 (5 bases). The ends were cut back, 6 bases at V and 4 bases at J, with 16 bases in the middle. The germline gives CDR1 MGHDK, CDR2 SYGVNS. This CDR3 is built from 15 residues.

V is TRBV5-6 and J is TRBJ2-7; 7 nucleotides align to TRBD2. V dropped 2 bases and J dropped 5; count of bases not matched to a gene: 1. Per germline, CDR1 SGHDT and CDR2 YYEEEE. The CDR3 totals 12 residues. For the CDR3, the DNA is TGTGCCAGCAGCTTTGGGGGGGACGAGCAGTACTTC. This gives the protein CASSFGGDEQYF. The variable domain in full, completed from reference TRBV5-6 and TRBJ2-7, reads DAGVTQSPTHLIKTRGQQVTLRCSPKSGHDTVSWYQQALGQGPQFIFQYYEEEERQRGNFPDRFSGHQFPNYSSELNVNALLLGDSALYLCASSFGGDEQYFGPGTRLTVT.

The rearrangement uses TRBV13 and TRBJ2-3; maybe TRBD1 (6 bases). Trimming cost V 3 bases and J 2 bases, with 12 bases left between them. The length of the CDR3 is 15 residues. In germline, CDR1 is PRHDT, CDR2 FYEKMQ (reference sequence). Written as DNA, the CDR3 is TGTGCCAGCAGCTTTACCGGGACATACACAGATACGCAGTATTTT. This translates into CASSFTGTYTDTQYF.

DNA for the CDR3: TGTGCCAGCACCCGGGGGGGATTCAATCAGCCCCAGCATTTT. Its translation: CASTRGGFNQPQHF. This chain uses TRBV5-8 with TRBJ1-5, with D perhaps matching TRBD1 (5 bases). The CDR3 extends over 14 amino acids. V was shortened by 6 bases and J by 3 bases, with 13 bases between the two germline ends. Per the germline V gene, CDR1 is SGHTS and CDR2 is YDEGEE.

The chain couples TRBV28 to TRBJ2-7; D remains unclear. CDR1 is MDHEN, CDR2 SYDVKM, per germline. The CDR3 extends over 11 amino acids. Trimming took 5 bases from V and 8 from J, leaving 10 bases between them. The CDR3 region has the DNA TGTGCCAGCAGTCCCCGTTTAAAGCAGTACTTC. It codes for CASSPRLKQYF.

Regarding this clone: The junction and the germline gene differ at one end; a read error may be behind it. In nucleotides, the CDR3 is TGTGCCAGCAGTTCCGGACAGGGGCTTTTTCACTTC. It codes for CASSSGQGLFHF. The J gene is TRBJ2-4, the V gene TRBV27, with TRBD1 identical over 9 bases. The CDR3 runs to 12 residues. Germline V gene data show CDR1 as MNHEY and CDR2 as SMNVEV (reference sequence).

The sample holds one count of this clone. V is TRBV27 and J is TRBJ1-5; weak D call: TRBD1 (5 bases). Germline CDR1 is MNHEY and CDR2 is SMNVEV (reference sequence). There are 15 residues in the CDR3. Trimming stripped 5 bases from V and 3 bases from J, with 14 bases between. The CDR3: CASSPIWGDNQPQHF. The CDR3, as DNA: TGTGCCAGCAGTCCTATCTGGGGGGACAATCAGCCCCAGCATTTT.

The CDR3 spells CASSLEGADTQYF. The CDR3 DNA reads as TGCGCCAGCAGCTTGGAGGGGGCAGATACGCAGTATTTT. The rearrangement joins TRBV5-1 to TRBJ2-3; D may be TRBD1 (6 bases). Trimming left V 0 bases short and J 4 bases short, with 6 bases between. Germline CDR1 reads SGHRS; CDR2 reads YFSETQ. The length of the CDR3 is 13 residues. Drawing the rest from reference TRBV5-1 and TRBJ2-3, the complete variable domain is KAGVTQTPRYLIKTRGQQVTLSCSPISGHRSVSWYQQTPGQGLQFLFEYFSETQRNKGNFPGRFSGRQFSNSRSEMNVSTLELGDSALYLCASSLEGADTQYFGPGTRLTVL.

The chain carries TRBV29-1 and TRBJ2-5; TRBD1 aligns across 8 bases. CDR1 is SQVTM, CDR2 ANQGSEA, per germline. V lost 1 base, J lost 2 bases, and 6 bases stayed unmatched. This CDR3 spans 15 amino acids. In nucleotides, the CDR3 is TGCAGCGTTGAAGGTTCGACAGGGGAGCAAGAGACCCAGTACTTC. Its translation: CSVEGSTGEQETQYF.